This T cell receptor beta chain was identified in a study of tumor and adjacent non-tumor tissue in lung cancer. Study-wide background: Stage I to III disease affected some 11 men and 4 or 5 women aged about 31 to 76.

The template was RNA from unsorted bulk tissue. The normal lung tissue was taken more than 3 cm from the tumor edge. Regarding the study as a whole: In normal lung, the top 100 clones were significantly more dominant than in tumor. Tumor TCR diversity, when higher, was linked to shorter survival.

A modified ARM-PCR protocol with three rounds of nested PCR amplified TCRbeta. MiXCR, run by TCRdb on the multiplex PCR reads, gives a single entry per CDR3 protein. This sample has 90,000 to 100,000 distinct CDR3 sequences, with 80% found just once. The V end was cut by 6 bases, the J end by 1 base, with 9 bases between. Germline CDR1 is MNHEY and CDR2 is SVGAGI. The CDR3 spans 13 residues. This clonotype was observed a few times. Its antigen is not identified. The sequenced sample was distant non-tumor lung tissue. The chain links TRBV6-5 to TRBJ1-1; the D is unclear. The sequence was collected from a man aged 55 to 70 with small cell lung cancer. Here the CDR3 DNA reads TGTGCCAGCAGCTCCACACCGAACACTGAAGCTTTCTTT. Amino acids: CASSSTPNTEAFF.